A single TCR beta chain is shown here with its context. This sample stems from a study of blood T cell repertoires in COVID-19. At the level of the study: There were acute and convalescent COVID-19 samples, and they came from the United States, Italy and Spain. PBMCs, B-cell-depleted T cells, or T cells were the source of the cDNA or gDNA that made up the material.

Some clones are missing from TCRdb's copy, which holds only in-frame ones; the method was immunoSEQ multiplex PCR. The sample records 71,000 or so clones, about nine tenths being singletons. The CDR3 has 11 residues. This receptor was taken from a middle-aged man with active COVID-19. The chain combines TRBV12-1 with TRBJ1-5. TRBV12-1 is described as a pseudogene. The specimen was peripheral blood. CDR3 nucleotides: TGTGCCAGCACGCTCGGTCAGCCCCAGCATTTT. This encodes CASTLGQPQHF.